Listed below are T cell receptor beta chains from one sample, sequenced in a study of blood T cell repertoires in COVID-19. This table comes from immunoSEQ multiplex PCR, and its TCRdb copy is limited to in-frame clones, with some not included. The sample lists approximately 260,000 clones; about 88% were seen once. Source material: PBMCs or T cells enriched from blood (not recorded which). The receptors derive from a woman between 45 and 65 years old who had been exposed to COVID-19. The CDR3 runs from the conserved cysteine through the conserved F or W. The D gene is left open where the match is weak. Some rows have no size entry. The others give once, few or many, or a class for an expanded clone.

clone size	CDR3 length	V gene	D gene	J gene	CDR3 protein	CDR3 DNA
-	15	TRBV28	-	TRBJ1-2	CASSLQGTSNYGYTF	TGTGCCAGCAGTTTGCAGGGAACCTCTAACTATGGCTACACCTTC
-	12	TRBV2	-	TRBJ1-2	CASGRGSYGYTF	TGTGCCAGCGGGAGGGGTAGCTATGGCTACACCTTC
-	11	TRBV7-8	-	TRBJ2-2	CASNSLGELFF	TGTGCCAGCAACTCCCTCGGGGAGCTGTTTTTT
-	13	TRBV15	-	TRBJ2-1	CATSRDMGDEQFF	TGTGCCACCAGCAGAGATATGGGAGATGAGCAGTTCTTC
once	11	TRBV19	TRBD1	TRBJ2-7	CASSNRGEQYF	TGTGCCAGTAGTAACAGGGGCGAGCAGTACTTC
-	15	TRBV7-7	TRBD1	TRBJ2-1	CASSLDGTGVNEQFF	TGTGCCAGCAGCTTGGACGGGACAGGGGTCAATGAGCAGTTCTTC
-	15	TRBV27	TRBD1	TRBJ1-4	CASSPLTRQGGKLFF	TGTGCCAGCAGTCCACTTACACGACAGGGAGGAAAACTGTTTTTT
once	15	TRBV3-1/TRBV3-2	TRBD1	TRBJ2-7	CASSLPGTGPGEQYF	TGTGCCAGCAGCCTCCCCGGGACAGGGCCGGGAGAGCAGTACTTC
-	14	TRBV28	-	TRBJ1-1	CASSFEGSNTEAFF	TGTGCCAGCAGTTTTGAGGGCTCGAACACTGAAGCTTTCTTT
-	16	TRBV3-1/TRBV3-2	-	TRBJ1-5	CASSLGGGYSNQPQHF	TGTGCCAGCAGCTTGGGAGGGGGTTACAGCAATCAGCCCCAGCATTTT
-	16	TRBV7-9	TRBD1	TRBJ1-2	CASSLASTKGAKGYTF	TGTGCCAGCAGCTTAGCGAGTACGAAGGGGGCGAAAGGCTACACCTTC
-	17	TRBV7-2	TRBD1	TRBJ1-5	CARQTTGTLDSNQPQHF	TGTGCCAGACAGACGACAGGGACTTTGGATAGCAATCAGCCCCAGCATTTT
once	14	TRBV29-1	TRBD2	TRBJ2-1	CSGTSGSSYNEQFF	TGCAGCGGGACTAGCGGAAGCTCCTACAATGAGCAGTTCTTC
-	16	TRBV7-2	TRBD2	TRBJ2-3	CASSLGGLAATDTQYF	TGTGCCAGCAGCTTAGGAGGACTAGCGGCTACAGATACGCAGTATTTT
-	13	TRBV12-3/TRBV12-4	TRBD2	TRBJ2-5	CASSGRGRETQYF	TGTGCCAGCAGTGGGAGGGGCCGAGAGACCCAGTACTTC
once	15	TRBV5-5	-	TRBJ2-7	CASSLGQQPSYEQYF	TGTGCCAGCAGCTTGGGACAGCAGCCCTCCTACGAGCAGTACTTC
few	16	TRBV4-2	TRBD2	TRBJ2-5	CASSQAGIAGKETQYF	TGTGCCAGCAGCCAAGCTGGGATAGCGGGGAAAGAGACCCAGTACTTC
-	14	TRBV11-2	TRBD1	TRBJ1-2	CASSRGQAGYGYTF	TGTGCCAGCAGCCGGGGACAGGCAGGCTATGGCTACACCTTC
-	15	TRBV10-3	-	TRBJ1-1	CAISESGRAATEAFF	TGTGCCATCAGTGAGTCGGGCAGGGCGGCCACTGAAGCTTTCTTT
-	18	TRBV6-2/TRBV6-3	TRBD2	TRBJ2-3	CASSYSLDLAGVTDTQYF	TGTGCCAGCAGTTACTCTCTAGATCTAGCGGGGGTCACAGATACGCAGTATTTT
-	14	TRBV10-3	TRBD2	TRBJ2-3	CATAGLAGGDTQYF	TGTGCCACCGCCGGACTAGCGGGGGGAGATACGCAGTATTTT
few	14	TRBV7-2	TRBD2	TRBJ2-1	CASKGGGANNEQFF	TGTGCCAGCAAAGGCGGGGGGGCCAACAATGAGCAGTTCTTC
-	15	TRBV24-1	-	TRBJ2-2	CATSDQQSNTGELFF	TGTGCCACCAGTGATCAACAGTCTAACACCGGGGAGCTGTTTTTT
-	13	TRBV6-6	TRBD1	TRBJ2-7	CASRARGTGEQYF	TGTGCCAGCAGGGCCAGGGGGACGGGGGAGCAGTACTTC
many	15	TRBV10-3	TRBD1	TRBJ1-5	CATGGGLYSNQPQHF	TGTGCCACAGGGGGCGGATTGTATAGCAATCAGCCCCAGCATTTT
-	14	TRBV5-4	-	TRBJ2-2	CASSPGVFTGELFF	TGTGCCAGCAGCCCGGGGGTGTTCACCGGGGAGCTGTTTTTT
few	13	TRBV28	TRBD1	TRBJ1-1	CASANRGSDEAFF	TGTGCCTCCGCCAACAGGGGATCCGATGAAGCTTTCTTT
-	15	TRBV3-1/TRBV3-2	-	TRBJ1-2	CASSLLSRPNYGYTF	TGTGCCAGCAGCCTTCTAAGCCGTCCTAACTATGGCTACACCTTC
-	15	TRBV18	-	TRBJ1-4	CASSPRRGANEKLFF	TGTGCCAGCTCACCACGACGGGGGGCTAATGAAAAACTGTTTTTT
-	12	TRBV30	-	TRBJ1-6	CAWSHRGGPLHF	TGTGCCTGGAGTCATAGAGGAGGACCCCTCCACTTT
once	13	TRBV30	TRBD2	TRBJ2-7	CAWSVAGGSEQYF	TGTGCCTGGAGTGTAGCGGGGGGAAGTGAGCAGTACTTC
-	15	TRBV15	-	TRBJ1-1	CATSRDGVWNTEAFF	TGTGCCACCAGCAGAGACGGGGTTTGGAACACTGAAGCTTTCTTT
-	14	TRBV24-1	TRBD2	TRBJ2-7	CATSDPRGGYEQYF	TGTGCCACCAGTGACCCACGGGGGGGCTACGAGCAGTACTTC
-	16	TRBV7-8	-	TRBJ1-3	CASSLDPGWSGNTIYF	TGTGCCAGCAGCTTAGATCCAGGATGGTCTGGAAACACCATATATTTT
-	13	TRBV7-9	-	TRBJ1-1	CASSFPSRTEAFF	TGTGCCAGCAGCTTTCCCTCCCGGACTGAAGCTTTCTTT
-	15	TRBV7-8	TRBD2	TRBJ2-7	CASSTGLAGVYEQYF	TGTGCCAGCTCGACGGGTCTAGCGGGCGTCTACGAGCAGTACTTC
-	13	TRBV20-1	-	TRBJ1-5	CSASWGGNQPQHF	TGCAGTGCTAGTTGGGGGGGCAATCAGCCCCAGCATTTT
-	16	TRBV6-5	-	TRBJ1-6	CASSSLSVGRNSPLHF	TGTGCCAGCAGTTCACTGTCGGTTGGGCGTAATTCACCCCTCCACTTT
-	13	TRBV5-8	TRBD1	TRBJ1-2	CASSQDRVYGYTF	TGTGCCAGCAGCCAGGACAGGGTCTATGGCTACACCTTC
-	14	TRBV5-6	-	TRBJ2-3	CASSLGQRTDTQYF	TGTGCCAGCAGCTTGGGACAACGCACAGATACGCAGTATTTT
once	16	TRBV13	-	TRBJ2-6	CASSLRDFSGANVLTF	TGTGCCAGCAGCTTACGGGATTTCTCTGGGGCCAACGTCCTGACTTTC